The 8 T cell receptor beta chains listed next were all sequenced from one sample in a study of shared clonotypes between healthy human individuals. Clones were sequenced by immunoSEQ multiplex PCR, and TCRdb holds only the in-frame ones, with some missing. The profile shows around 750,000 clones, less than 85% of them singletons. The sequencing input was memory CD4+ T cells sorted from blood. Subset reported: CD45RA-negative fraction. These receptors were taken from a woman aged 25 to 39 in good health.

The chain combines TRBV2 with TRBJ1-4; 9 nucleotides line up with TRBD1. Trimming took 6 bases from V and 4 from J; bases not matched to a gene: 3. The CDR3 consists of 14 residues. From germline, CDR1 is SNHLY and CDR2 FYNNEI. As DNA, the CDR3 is TGTGCCAGCAGGAAGACAGGGGGTAATGAAAAACTGTTTTTT. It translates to CASRKTGGNEKLFF.

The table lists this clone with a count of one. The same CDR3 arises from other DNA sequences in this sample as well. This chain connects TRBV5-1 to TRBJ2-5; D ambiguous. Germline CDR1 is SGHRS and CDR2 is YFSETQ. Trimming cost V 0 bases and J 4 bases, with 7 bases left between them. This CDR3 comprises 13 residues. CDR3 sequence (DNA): TGCGCCAGCAGCTTGGCCAACGGAGAGACCCAGTACTTC. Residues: CASSLANGETQYF.

The CDR3 region is CASSSGEGIAGYTF. The CDR3 DNA sequence: TGCGCCAGCAGCAGCGGGGAAGGGATTGCTGGCTACACCTTC. This chain uses TRBV5-1 with TRBJ1-2; D is unclear. CDR1 is SGHRS and CDR2 is YFSETQ in the germline V gene. The ends were cut back, 4 bases at V and 7 bases at J, with 17 bases in the middle. The CDR3 consists of 14 residues.

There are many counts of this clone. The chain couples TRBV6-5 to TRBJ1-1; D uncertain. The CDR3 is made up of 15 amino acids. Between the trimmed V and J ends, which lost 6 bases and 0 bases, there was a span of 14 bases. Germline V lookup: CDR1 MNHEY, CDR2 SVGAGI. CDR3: CASRANLGMNTEAFF. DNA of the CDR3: TGTGCCAGCAGAGCTAACTTGGGGATGAACACTGAAGCTTTCTTT.

The CDR3 DNA reads TGTGCCAGCAGTCCGGACAGCACCCCGGGAACAGATACGCAGTATTTT. Translating it yields CASSPDSTPGTDTQYF. This chain uses TRBV28 with TRBJ2-3, with a tentative D call TRBD1 (6 bases). This CDR3 comprises 16 residues. V lost 5 bases and J lost 3, with 18 bases in between. Germline lookup yields CDR1 MDHEN and CDR2 SYDVKM.

CDR3 sequence (DNA): TGTGCCGGTGGGGGGGAGGGACAGCCCCAGCATTTT. Encoded protein: CAGGGEGQPQHF. The chain couples TRBV6-6 to TRBJ1-5; maybe TRBD1 (5 bases). From germline, CDR1 is MNHNY and CDR2 SVGAGI (reference sequence). V was pared by 11 bases and J by 7 bases, with 15 bases between. The CDR3 sequence is 12 residues long.

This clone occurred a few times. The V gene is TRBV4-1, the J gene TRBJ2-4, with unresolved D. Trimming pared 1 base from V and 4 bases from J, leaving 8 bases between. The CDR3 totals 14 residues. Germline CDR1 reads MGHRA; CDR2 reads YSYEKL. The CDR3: CASSQASSKNIQYF. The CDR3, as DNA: TGCGCCAGCAGCCAAGCGAGTTCGAAAAACATTCAGTACTTC.

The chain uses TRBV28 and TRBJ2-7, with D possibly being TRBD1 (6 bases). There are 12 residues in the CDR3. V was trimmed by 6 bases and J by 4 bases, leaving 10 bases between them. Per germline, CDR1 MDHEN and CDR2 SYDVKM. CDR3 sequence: CASRQGQYEQYF. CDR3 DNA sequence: TGTGCCAGCAGACAGGGTCAGTACGAGCAGTACTTC. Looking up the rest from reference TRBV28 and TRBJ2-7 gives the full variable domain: DVKVTQSSRYLVKRTGEKVFLECVQDMDHENMFWYRQDPGLGLRLIYFSYDVKMKEKGDIPEGYSVSREKKERFSLILESASTNQTSMYLCASRQGQYEQYFGPGTRLTVT.